Listed below are T cell receptor beta chains from one sample, sequenced in a study of T cell changes during pregnancy in multiple sclerosis. Here immunoSEQ multiplex PCR was the method, and the copy in TCRdb shows in-frame clones only, minus some. The data show tens of thousands of clones, approximately 93% seen once. The source material was CD8+ T cells from peripheral blood mononuclear cells, sampled in the second trimester of pregnancy. Receptor source: a female donor with multiple sclerosis, enrolled in a pregnancy study. The conserved cysteine and the conserved F or W are not part of the CDR3 here. A D gene is named only where the DNA matches it firmly.

v_gene	d_gene	j_gene	CDR3aa
TRBV7-2	-	TRBJ2-7	ASSLQAPYEQY
TRBV19	TRBD2	TRBJ2-1	ASSAGVYNEQF
TRBV4-3	TRBD2	TRBJ2-1	ASSDGLAGDSSYNEQF
TRBV30	TRBD1	TRBJ2-7	AHGQGVNEQY
TRBV29-1	TRBD2	TRBJ2-1	SVEEAAGGDNEQF
TRBV9	TRBD2	TRBJ2-3	ASSAGGGGSWTDTQY
TRBV7-8	TRBD1	TRBJ2-7	ASSLEDRGSYEQY
TRBV29-1	-	TRBJ1-1	SVVQVEAF
TRBV9	-	TRBJ2-3	ASSAETGHGTDTQY
TRBV5-4	TRBD1	TRBJ2-1	ASSFSGRGLWDEQF
TRBV6-4	-	TRBJ2-3	ASSDSSGADTQY
TRBV27	-	TRBJ1-1	ASSLWAYTEAF
TRBV7-7	TRBD2	TRBJ2-2	ASSLSSGRAATGELF
TRBV28	-	TRBJ2-3	ASSLGPPPDTQY
TRBV19	-	TRBJ1-1	ASSIGGSGTEAF
TRBV28	-	TRBJ2-7	ASSPNWGDEQY
TRBV6-5	TRBD1	TRBJ2-2	ASSLGQGTGELF
TRBV7-9	TRBD1	TRBJ2-3	ASIDFGTEEDTQY
TRBV5-1	-	TRBJ1-1	ASSSTGTGFNTEAF
TRBV7-9	TRBD1	TRBJ1-2	ASSPGQGYYGYT
TRBV5-1	TRBD2	TRBJ2-1	ASSLTSGYNEQF
TRBV5-1	TRBD2	TRBJ2-7	ASSSGLAGLYEQY
TRBV5-1	TRBD2	TRBJ2-3	ASSPGLAGGVTDTQY
TRBV28	-	TRBJ2-3	ASSRGRDTQY
TRBV12-5	TRBD2	TRBJ2-1	ASGLSGTPYNEQF
TRBV28	-	TRBJ2-1	ASSLRLVNEQF
TRBV13	-	TRBJ2-2	ASSSWGVNTGELF
TRBV10-3	TRBD2	TRBJ2-7	AISGTSSYEQY
TRBV7-2	TRBD2	TRBJ2-2	ASSPGLAGGLSGTGELF
TRBV6-6	-	TRBJ2-7	ASRTAYEQY